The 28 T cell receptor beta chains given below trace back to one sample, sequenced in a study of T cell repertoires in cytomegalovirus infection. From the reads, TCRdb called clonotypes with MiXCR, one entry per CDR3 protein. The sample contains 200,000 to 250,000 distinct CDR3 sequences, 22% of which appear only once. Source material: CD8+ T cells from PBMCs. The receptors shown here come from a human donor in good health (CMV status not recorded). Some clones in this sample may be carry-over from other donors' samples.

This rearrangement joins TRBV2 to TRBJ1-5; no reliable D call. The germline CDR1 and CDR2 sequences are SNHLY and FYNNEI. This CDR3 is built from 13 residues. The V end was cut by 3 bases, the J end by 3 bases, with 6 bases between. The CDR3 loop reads CASSDRINQPQHF. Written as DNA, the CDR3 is TGTGCCAGCAGTGACAGGATCAATCAGCCCCAGCATTTT.

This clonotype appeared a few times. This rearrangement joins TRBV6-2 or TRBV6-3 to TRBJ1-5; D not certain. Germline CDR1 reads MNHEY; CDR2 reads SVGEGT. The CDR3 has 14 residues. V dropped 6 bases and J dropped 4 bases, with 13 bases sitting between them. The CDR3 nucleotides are TGTGCCAGCAGAGAGATTTATGGGAATCAGCCCCAGCATTTT. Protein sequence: CASREIYGNQPQHF.

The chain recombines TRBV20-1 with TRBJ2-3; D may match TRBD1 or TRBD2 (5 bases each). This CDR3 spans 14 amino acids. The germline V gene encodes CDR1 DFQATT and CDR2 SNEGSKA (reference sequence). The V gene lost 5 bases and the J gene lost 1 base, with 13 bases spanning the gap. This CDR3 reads CSARDPRGTDTQYF. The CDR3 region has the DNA TGCAGTGCTCGGGACCCGAGGGGCACAGATACGCAGTATTTT.

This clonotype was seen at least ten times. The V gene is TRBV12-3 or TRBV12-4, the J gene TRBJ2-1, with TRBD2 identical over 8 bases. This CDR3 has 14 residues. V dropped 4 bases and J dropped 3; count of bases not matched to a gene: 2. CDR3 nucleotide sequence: TGTGCCAGCAGTTCAGCGGGGGTCTACAATGAGCAGTTCTTC. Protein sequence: CASSSAGVYNEQFF.

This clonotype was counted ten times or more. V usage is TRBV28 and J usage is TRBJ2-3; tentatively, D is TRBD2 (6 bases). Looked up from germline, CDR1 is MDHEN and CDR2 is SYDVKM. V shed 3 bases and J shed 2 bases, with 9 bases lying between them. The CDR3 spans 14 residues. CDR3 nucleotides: TGTGCCAGCAGTTTGGGGGACTCCACAGATACGCAGTATTTT. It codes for CASSLGDSTDTQYF.

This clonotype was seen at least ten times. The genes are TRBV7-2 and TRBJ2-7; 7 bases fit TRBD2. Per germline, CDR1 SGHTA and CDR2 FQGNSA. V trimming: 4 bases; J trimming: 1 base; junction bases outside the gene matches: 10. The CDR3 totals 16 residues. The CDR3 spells CASSYDLRGISYEQYF. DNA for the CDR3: TGTGCCAGCAGCTACGACTTGCGGGGGATATCCTACGAGCAGTACTTC.

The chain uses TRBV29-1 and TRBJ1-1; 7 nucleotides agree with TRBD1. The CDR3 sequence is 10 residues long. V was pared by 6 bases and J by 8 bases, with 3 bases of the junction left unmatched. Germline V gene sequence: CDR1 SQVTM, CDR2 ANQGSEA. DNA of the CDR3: TGCAGCGTCGGGACAGCGGAAGCTTTCTTT. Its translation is CSVGTAEAFF.

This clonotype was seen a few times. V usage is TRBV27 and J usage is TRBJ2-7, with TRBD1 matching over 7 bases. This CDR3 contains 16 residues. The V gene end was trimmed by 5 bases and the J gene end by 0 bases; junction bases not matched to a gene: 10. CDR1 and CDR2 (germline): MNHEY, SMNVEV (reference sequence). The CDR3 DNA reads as TGTGCCAGCAGTCTCGCGACAGGGTATAGCTCCTACGAGCAGTACTTC. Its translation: CASSLATGYSSYEQYF.

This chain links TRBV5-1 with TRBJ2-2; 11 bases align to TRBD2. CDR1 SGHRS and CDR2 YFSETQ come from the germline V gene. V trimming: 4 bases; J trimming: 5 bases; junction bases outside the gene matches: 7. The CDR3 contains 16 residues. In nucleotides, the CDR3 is TGCGCCAGCAGCCCTCACACTAGCGGGGGAACCGGGGAGCTGTTTTTT. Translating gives CASSPHTSGGTGELFF.

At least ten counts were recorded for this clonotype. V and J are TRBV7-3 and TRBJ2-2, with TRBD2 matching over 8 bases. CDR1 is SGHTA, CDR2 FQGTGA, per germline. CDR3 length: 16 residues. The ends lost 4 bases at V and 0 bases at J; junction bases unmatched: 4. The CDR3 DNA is TGTGCCAGCAGCTCTTACGGGGGGGCGAACACCGGGGAGCTGTTTTTT. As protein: CASSSYGGANTGELFF.

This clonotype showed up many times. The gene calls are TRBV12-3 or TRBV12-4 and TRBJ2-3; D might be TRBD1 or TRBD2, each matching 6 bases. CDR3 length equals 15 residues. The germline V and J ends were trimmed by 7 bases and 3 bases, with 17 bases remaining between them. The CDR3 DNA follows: TGTGCCAGCAACCACCCGGAAGGGGGGACAGATACGCAGTATTTT. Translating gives CASNHPEGGTDTQYF.

This CDR3 is CSANSPPEREQYF. CDR3 nucleotides: TGCAGTGCCAATTCTCCCCCCGAGCGGGAGCAGTACTTC. This chain joins TRBV20-1 and TRBJ2-7, with D perhaps TRBD2 (5 bases). V was clipped by 6 bases and J by 7 bases, with 19 bases between them. The CDR3 length is 13 residues. Germline V gives CDR1 DFQATT, CDR2 SNEGSKA (reference sequence).

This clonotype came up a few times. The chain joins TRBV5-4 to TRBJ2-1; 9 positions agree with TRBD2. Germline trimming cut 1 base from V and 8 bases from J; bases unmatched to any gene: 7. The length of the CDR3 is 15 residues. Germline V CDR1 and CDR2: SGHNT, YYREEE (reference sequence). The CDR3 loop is CASSLLAGGQDEQFF. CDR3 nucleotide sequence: TGTGCCAGCAGCTTGTTGGCGGGGGGGCAAGATGAGCAGTTCTTC.

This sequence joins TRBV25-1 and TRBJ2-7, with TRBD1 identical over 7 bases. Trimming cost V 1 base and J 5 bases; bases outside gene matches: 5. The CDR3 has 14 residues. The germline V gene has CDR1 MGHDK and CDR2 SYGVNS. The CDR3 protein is CASSESGGSDEQYF. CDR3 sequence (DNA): TGTGCCAGCAGTGAATCAGGGGGTTCGGACGAGCAGTACTTC.

The DNA for the CDR3 is TGTGCCAGCAGTTTATCGTGGAAGAAAAAGGACAATGAGCAGTTCTTC. It specifies CASSLSWKKKDNEQFF. The chain couples TRBV27 to TRBJ2-1; D unresolved. Trimming removed 0 bases at V and 5 bases at J, with 14 bases between. Per germline, CDR1 MNHEY and CDR2 SMNVEV (reference sequence). The CDR3 has 16 residues.

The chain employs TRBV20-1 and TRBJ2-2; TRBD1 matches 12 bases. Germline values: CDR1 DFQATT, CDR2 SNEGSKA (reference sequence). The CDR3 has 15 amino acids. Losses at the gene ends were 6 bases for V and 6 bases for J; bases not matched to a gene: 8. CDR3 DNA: TGCAGTGCCCCGGGGGGACAGGGGGCCCCCGGGGAGCTGTTTTTT. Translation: CSAPGGQGAPGELFF.

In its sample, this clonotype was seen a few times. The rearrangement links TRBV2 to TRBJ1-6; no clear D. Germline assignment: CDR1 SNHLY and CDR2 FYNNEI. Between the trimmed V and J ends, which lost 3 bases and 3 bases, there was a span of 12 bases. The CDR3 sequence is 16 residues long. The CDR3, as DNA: TGTGCCAGCAGTGAGAGACACCATCGCTATAATTCACCCCTCCACTTT. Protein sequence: CASSERHHRYNSPLHF.

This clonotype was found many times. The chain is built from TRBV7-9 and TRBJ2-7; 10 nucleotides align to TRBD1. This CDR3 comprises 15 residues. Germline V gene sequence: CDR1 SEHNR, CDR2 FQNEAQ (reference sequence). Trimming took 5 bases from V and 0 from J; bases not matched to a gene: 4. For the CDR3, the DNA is TGTGCCAGCAGCCCAGGACAGGGGGACTCCTACGAGCAGTACTTC. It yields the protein CASSPGQGDSYEQYF.

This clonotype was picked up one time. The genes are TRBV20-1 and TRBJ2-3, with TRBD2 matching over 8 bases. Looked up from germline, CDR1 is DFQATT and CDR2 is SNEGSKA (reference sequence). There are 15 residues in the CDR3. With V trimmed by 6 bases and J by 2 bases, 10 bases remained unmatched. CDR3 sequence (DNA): TGCAGTGCCGGAACAGCGGGGGAGTACACAGATACGCAGTATTTT. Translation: CSAGTAGEYTDTQYF.

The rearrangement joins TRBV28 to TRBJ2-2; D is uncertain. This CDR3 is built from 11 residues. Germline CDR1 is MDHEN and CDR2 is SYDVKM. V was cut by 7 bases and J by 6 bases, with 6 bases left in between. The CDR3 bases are TGTGCCAGCATTTTCGCCGGGGAGCTGTTTTTT. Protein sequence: CASIFAGELFF.

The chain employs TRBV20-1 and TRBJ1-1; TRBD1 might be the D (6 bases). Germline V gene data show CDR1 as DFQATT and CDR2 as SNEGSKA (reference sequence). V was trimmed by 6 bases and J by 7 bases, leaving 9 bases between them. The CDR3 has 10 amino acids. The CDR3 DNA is TGCAGTGCAAAAGGGGGTGAAGCTTTCTTT. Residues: CSAKGGEAFF.

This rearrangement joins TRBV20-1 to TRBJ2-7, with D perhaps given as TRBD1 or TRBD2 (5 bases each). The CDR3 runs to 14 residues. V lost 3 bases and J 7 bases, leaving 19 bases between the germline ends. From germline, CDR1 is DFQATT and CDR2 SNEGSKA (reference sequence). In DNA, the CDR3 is TGCAGTGCTAGCAGCCGGGGCCCCTTAGTAGAGCAGTACTTC. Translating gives CSASSRGPLVEQYF.

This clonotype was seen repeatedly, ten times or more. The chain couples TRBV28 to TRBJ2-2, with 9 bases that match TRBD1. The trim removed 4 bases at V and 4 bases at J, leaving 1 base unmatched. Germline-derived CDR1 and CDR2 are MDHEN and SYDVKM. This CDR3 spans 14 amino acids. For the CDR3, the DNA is TGTGCCAGCAGTTGGACAGGGGCCACCGGGGAGCTGTTTTTT. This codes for CASSWTGATGELFF.

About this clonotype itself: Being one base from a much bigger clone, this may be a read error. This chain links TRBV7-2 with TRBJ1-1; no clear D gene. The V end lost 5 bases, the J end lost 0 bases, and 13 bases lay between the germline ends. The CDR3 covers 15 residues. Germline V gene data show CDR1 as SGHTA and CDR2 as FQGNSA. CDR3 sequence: CTSSLNRRVNTEAFF. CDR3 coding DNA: TGTACCAGCAGCCTAAATCGTCGCGTGAACACTGAAGCTTTCTTT.

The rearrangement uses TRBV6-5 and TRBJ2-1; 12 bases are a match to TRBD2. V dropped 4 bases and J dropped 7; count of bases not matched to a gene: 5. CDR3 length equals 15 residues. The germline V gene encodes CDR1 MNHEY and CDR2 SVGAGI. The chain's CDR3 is CASSLTTSGGNEQFF. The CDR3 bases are TGTGCCAGCAGTTTGACGACTAGCGGGGGAAATGAGCAGTTCTTC.

The CDR3 DNA follows: TGTGCCAGCAGCCAAGTACTGCCCATGCCCGTTAGGGAGTGGGGGCAGTACTACAATGAGCAGTTCTTC. This sequence encodes CASSQVLPMPVREWGQYYNEQFF. The chain carries TRBV3-1 and TRBJ2-1, with D possibly TRBD1 on 6 matching bases. Germline CDR1 and CDR2: LGHDT and YNNKEL (reference sequence). Deletions cut 1 base from V and 3 bases from J, with 34 bases between. CDR3 length: 23 residues.

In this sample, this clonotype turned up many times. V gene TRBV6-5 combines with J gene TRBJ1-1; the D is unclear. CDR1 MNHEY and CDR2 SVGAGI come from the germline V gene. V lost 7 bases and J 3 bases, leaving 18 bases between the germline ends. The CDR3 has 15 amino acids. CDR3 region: CASTTDHRGYTEAFF. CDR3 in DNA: TGTGCCAGCACCACTGACCATCGGGGTTACACTGAAGCTTTCTTT.

The CDR3 is CASTPTGGGYGYTF. CDR3 nucleotide sequence: TGTGCCAGTACCCCGACAGGGGGTGGCTATGGCTACACCTTC. V and J are TRBV19 and TRBJ1-2, with 9 bases lining up with TRBD1. The CDR3 is 14 residues long. CDR1 and CDR2 (germline): LNHDA, SQIVND (reference sequence). After removal of 7 bases from V and 4 bases from J, the junction contained 7 bases not matched to a gene.